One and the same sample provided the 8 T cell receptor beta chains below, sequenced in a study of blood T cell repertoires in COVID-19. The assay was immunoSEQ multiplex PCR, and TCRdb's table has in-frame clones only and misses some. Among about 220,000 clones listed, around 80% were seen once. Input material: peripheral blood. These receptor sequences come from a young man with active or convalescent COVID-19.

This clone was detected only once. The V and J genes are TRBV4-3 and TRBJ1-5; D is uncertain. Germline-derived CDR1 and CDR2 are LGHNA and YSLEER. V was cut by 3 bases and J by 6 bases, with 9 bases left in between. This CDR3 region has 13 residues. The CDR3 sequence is CASSQSRGQPQHF. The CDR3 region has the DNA TGCGCCAGCAGCCAGTCCCGGGGTCAGCCCCAGCATTTT.

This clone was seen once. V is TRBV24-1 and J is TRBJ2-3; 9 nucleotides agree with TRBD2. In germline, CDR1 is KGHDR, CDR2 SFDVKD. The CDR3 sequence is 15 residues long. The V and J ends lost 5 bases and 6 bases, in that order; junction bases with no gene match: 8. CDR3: CATSGLSGGGDTQYF. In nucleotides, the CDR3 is TGTGCCACCAGTGGGCTTAGCGGGGGAGGGGATACGCAGTATTTT.

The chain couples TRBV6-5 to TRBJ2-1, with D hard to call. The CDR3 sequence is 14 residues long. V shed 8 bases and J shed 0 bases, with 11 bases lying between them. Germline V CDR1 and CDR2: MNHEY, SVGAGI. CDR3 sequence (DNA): TGTGCCAGCCAAGCCGTTAGCTCCTACAATGAGCAGTTCTTC. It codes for CASQAVSSYNEQFF.

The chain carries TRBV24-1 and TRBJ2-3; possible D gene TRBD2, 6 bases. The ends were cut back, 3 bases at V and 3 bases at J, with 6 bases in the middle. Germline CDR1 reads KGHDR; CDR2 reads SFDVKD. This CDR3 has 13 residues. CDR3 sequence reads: CATSDAGTDTQYF. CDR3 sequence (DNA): TGTGCCACCAGTGATGCGGGGACAGATACGCAGTATTTT.

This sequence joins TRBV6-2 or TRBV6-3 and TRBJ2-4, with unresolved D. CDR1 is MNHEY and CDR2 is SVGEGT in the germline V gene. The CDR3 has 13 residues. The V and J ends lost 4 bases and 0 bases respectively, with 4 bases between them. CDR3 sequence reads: CASSLLAKNIQYF. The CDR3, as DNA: TGTGCCAGCAGTTTACTAGCCAAAAACATTCAGTACTTC.

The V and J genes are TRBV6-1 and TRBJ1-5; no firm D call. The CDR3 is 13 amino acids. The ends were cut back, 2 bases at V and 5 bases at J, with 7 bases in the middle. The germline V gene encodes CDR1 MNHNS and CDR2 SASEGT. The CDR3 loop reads CASSEKRYQPQHF. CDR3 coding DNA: TGTGCCAGCAGTGAAAAGCGGTATCAGCCCCAGCATTTT.

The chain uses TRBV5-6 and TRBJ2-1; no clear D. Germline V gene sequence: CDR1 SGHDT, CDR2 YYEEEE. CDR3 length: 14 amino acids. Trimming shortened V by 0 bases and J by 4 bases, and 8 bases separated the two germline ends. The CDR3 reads CASSLDYRYNEQFF. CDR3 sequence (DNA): TGTGCCAGCAGCTTGGACTACCGGTACAATGAGCAGTTCTTC.

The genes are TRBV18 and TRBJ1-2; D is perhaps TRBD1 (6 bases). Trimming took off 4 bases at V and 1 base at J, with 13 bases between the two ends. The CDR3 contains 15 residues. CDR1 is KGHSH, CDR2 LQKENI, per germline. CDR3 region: CASSLGADGNYGYTF. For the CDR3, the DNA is TGTGCCAGCTCACTGGGGGCGGACGGTAACTATGGCTACACCTTC. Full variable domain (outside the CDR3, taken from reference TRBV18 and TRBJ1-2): NAGVMQNPRHLVRRRGQEARLRCSPMKGHSHVYWYRQLPEEGLKFMVYLQKENIIDESGMPKERFSAEFPKEGPSILRIQQVVRGDSAAYFCASSLGADGNYGYTFGSGTRLTVV.